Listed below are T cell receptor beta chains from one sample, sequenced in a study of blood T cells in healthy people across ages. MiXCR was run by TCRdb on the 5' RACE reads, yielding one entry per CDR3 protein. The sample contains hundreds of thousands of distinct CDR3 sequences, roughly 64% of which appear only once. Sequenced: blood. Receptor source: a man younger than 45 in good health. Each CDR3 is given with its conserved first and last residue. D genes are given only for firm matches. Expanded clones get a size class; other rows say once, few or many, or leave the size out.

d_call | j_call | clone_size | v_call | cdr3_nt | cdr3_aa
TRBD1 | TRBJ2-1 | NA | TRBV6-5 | TGTGCCAGCAACCGGGACAGGGCATACAATGAGCAGTTCTTC | CASNRDRAYNEQFF
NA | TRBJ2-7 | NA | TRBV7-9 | TGTGCCAGCAGCCCGACAGGGACTGAGCAGTACTTC | CASSPTGTEQYF
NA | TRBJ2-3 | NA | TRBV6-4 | TGTGCCAGCAGTGACGTCGTCGGAGATACGCAGTATTTT | CASSDVVGDTQYF
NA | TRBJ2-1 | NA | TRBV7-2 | TGTGCCAGCAGCTTAGGCGGGAAAACGCGCAATCGGCAGTTCTTC | CASSLGGKTRNRQFF
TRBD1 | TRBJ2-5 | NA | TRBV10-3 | TGTGCCATCAGTGATTGGGACAGGGGAATAGGGACCCAGTACTTC | CAISDWDRGIGTQYF
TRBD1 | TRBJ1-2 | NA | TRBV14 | TGTGCCAGCAGCCAGTACGGGACAGGGAACCTACCTAAGGATGGCTACACCTTC | CASSQYGTGNLPKDGYTF
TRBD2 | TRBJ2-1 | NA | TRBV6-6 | TGTGCCACCATAGCGGGAGGGGGTAATGAGCAGTTCTTC | CATIAGGGNEQFF
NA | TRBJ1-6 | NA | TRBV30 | TGTGCCTCGGAAGTAAATAATTCACCCCTCCACTTT | CASEVNNSPLHF
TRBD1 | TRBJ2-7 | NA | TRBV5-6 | TGTGCCAGCAGCTTCTGGGACAGAGCCTACGAGCAGTACTTC | CASSFWDRAYEQYF
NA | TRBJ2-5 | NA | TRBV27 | TGTGCCAGCAGTGTGGTACCGGGGGCCTGGGAGCAGTACTTC | CASSVVPGAWEQYF
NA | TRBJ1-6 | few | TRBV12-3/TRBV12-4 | TGTGCCAGCAGTAAAAGACCGGGACATAATAATTCACCCCTCCACTTT | CASSKRPGHNNSPLHF
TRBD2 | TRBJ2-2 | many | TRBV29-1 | TGCAGCGCGGGGGGGGCCGGGGAGCTGTTTTTT | CSAGGAGELFF
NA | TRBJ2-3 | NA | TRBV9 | TGTGCCAGCAGCCCAGAGGTCCCGAATACGCAGTATTTT | CASSPEVPNTQYF
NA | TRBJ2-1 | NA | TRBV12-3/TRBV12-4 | TGTGCCAGCAGTCCCGGCAGGAGCAATGAGCAGTTCTTC | CASSPGRSNEQFF
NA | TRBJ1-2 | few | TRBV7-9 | TGTGCCAGCAGCTTTAGGGGAGACAGACACTATGGCTACACCTTC | CASSFRGDRHYGYTF
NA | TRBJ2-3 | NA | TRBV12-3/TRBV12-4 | TGTGCCAGCAGACGGGGGAAAGATACGCAGTATTTT | CASRRGKDTQYF
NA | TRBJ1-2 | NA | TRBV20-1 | TGCAGTGCTGGACCCCCGACCACCTGGGGAGGCTACACCTTC | CSAGPPTTWGGYTF